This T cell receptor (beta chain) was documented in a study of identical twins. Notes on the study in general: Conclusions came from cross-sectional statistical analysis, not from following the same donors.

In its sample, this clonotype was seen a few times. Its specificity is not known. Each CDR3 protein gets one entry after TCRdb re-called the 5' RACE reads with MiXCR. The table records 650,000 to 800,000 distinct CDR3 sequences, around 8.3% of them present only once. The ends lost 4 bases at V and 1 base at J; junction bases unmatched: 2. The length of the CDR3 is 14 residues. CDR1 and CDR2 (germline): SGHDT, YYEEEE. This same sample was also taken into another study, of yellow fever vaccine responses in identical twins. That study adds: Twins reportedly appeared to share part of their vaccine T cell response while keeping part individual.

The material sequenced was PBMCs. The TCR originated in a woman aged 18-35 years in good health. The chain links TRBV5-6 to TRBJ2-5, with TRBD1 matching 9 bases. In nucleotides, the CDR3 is TGTGCCAGCAGCGAGGACAGGGGCCAAGAGACCCAGTACTTC. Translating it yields CASSEDRGQETQYF.